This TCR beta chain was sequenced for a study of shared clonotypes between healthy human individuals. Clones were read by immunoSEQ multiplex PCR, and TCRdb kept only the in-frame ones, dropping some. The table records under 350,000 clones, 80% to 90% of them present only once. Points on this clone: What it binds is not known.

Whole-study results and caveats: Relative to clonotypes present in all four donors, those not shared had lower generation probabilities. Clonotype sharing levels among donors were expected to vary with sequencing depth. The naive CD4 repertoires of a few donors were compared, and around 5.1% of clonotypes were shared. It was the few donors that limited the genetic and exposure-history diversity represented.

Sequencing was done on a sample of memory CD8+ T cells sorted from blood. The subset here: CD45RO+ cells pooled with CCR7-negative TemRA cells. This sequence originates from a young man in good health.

The CDR3 region has the DNA TGCGCCAGCAGCGGGGGACTAGCGGGAGACTACGAGCAGTACTTC. Translated, it gives CASSGGLAGDYEQYF. This chain joins TRBV5-1 and TRBJ2-7; 14 bases align to TRBD2. CDR1 SGHRS and CDR2 YFSETQ come from the germline V gene. CDR3 length equals 15 residues. Germline trimming cut 4 bases from V and 3 bases from J; bases unmatched to any gene: 3.